These 20 T cell receptor beta chains share one sample of origin, sequenced in a study of blood T cells in healthy people across ages. PCR was performed a second time for about 6 to 12 cycles using a sample-barcoded 5' primer and a J-beta primer mix. In TCRdb, the 5' RACE reads were re-called with MiXCR into one record per CDR3 protein. Of approximately 1.5 million distinct CDR3 sequences in the sample, 30% to 40% were seen once. Sequences were obtained from blood. These receptors all come from a woman aged 25-40 years in good health.

The chain links TRBV9 to TRBJ2-2; D might be TRBD1 or TRBD2, each matching 5 bases. V was pared by 2 bases and J by 3 bases, with 14 bases between. The CDR3 covers 16 residues. CDR1 and CDR2 (germline): SGDLS, YYNGEE. The CDR3 here is CASSVTDPGHTGELFF. In nucleotides, the CDR3 is TGTGCCAGCAGCGTCACGGACCCGGGACACACCGGGGAGCTGTTTTTT.

This clonotype was seen only a few times. CDR3 loop: CSAWISGSARSSYEQYF. As DNA, the CDR3 is TGCAGTGCCTGGATTAGCGGGAGCGCCAGAAGCTCCTACGAGCAGTACTTC. This sequence joins TRBV20-1 and TRBJ2-7; 9 bases fit TRBD2. Germline assignment: CDR1 DFQATT and CDR2 SNEGSKA (reference sequence). This CDR3 contains 17 residues. The V and J ends lost 6 bases and 0 bases, in that order; junction bases with no gene match: 15.

This clonotype was seen only a few times. This chain joins TRBV10-3 and TRBJ2-3; unclear D gene. Looked up from germline, CDR1 is ENHRY and CDR2 is SYGVKD. The length of the CDR3 is 14 residues. V was cut by 5 bases and J by 5 bases, with 14 bases left in between. The CDR3 is CAISSWTEGDTQYF. The CDR3 DNA sequence: TGTGCCATCAGTTCATGGACGGAAGGAGATACGCAGTATTTT.

This rearrangement joins TRBV20-1 to TRBJ2-1; TRBD2 might be the D (6 bases). CDR1 is DFQATT, CDR2 SNEGSKA, per germline (reference sequence). V lost 5 bases, J lost 1 base, and 24 bases lay in between. There are 18 residues in the CDR3. The CDR3 DNA reads as TGCAGTGCTCCGCCTGGGACTCGGTGCCCCAATTCCTACAATGAGCAGTTCTTC. It codes for CSAPPGTRCPNSYNEQFF.

This sequence joins TRBV12-3 or TRBV12-4 and TRBJ1-5, with a weak D call TRBD1 (6 bases). The CDR3 runs to 16 residues. The V gene lost 1 base and the J gene lost 1 base, with 11 bases spanning the gap. CDR3 amino acids: CASSLVQGRSNQPQHF. The CDR3 bases are TGTGCCAGCAGTTTAGTACAGGGTCGGAGCAATCAGCCCCAGCATTTT.

This clonotype has only one observation. The chain links TRBV2 to TRBJ1-5; tentative D call: TRBD1 (6 bases). The CDR3 extends over 15 amino acids. The V gene lost 2 bases and the J gene lost 4 bases, with 12 bases spanning the gap. CDR1 and CDR2 from the germline V gene are SNHLY and FYNNEI. The CDR3 sequence: CASSERDTLNQPQHF. The CDR3 region has the DNA TGTGCCAGCAGTGAAAGGGACACCCTAAATCAGCCCCAGCATTTT. The full variable domain, in which reference TRBV2 and TRBJ1-5 provide the parts outside the CDR3, is EPEVTQTPSHQVTQMGQEVILRCVPISNHLYFYWYRQILGQKVEFLVSFYNNEISEKSEIFDDQFSVERPDGSNFTLKIRSTKLEDSAMYFCASSERDTLNQPQHFGDGTRLSIL.

V usage is TRBV5-1 and J usage is TRBJ1-1, with no clear D. Trimming stripped 0 bases from V and 4 bases from J, with 16 bases between. The CDR3 length is 16 residues. Germline-derived CDR1 and CDR2 are SGHRS and YFSETQ. For the CDR3, the DNA is TGCGCCAGCAGCTTGGCCATGGGTTTACTGAGCACTGAAGCTTTCTTT. Translating it yields CASSLAMGLLSTEAFF. Full variable domain (rest looked up from reference TRBV5-1 and TRBJ1-1): KAGVTQTPRYLIKTRGQQVTLSCSPISGHRSVSWYQQTPGQGLQFLFEYFSETQRNKGNFPGRFSGRQFSNSRSEMNVSTLELGDSALYLCASSLAMGLLSTEAFFGQGTRLTVV.

This clonotype has more than one count but fewer than ten. V gene TRBV20-1 combines with J gene TRBJ1-2; TRBD1 agrees at 7 bases. Germline loops: CDR1 DFQATT, CDR2 SNEGSKA (reference sequence). CDR3 length: 13 residues. J was trimmed by 2 bases and V by 6 bases; bases with no gene match: 6. In DNA, the CDR3 is TGCAGTGCGTTCGACAGGGTGAACTATGGCTACACCTTC. Translated: CSAFDRVNYGYTF.

The CDR3 sequence: CASRPRVAGEFKSLETQYF. The CDR3 DNA sequence: TGTGCCAGCAGGCCCCGAGTAGCGGGAGAGTTTAAGAGCTTGGAGACCCAGTACTTC. The chain is built from TRBV6-1 and TRBJ2-5; 9 bases align to TRBD2. CDR1 is MNHNS and CDR2 is SASEGT in the germline V gene. V dropped 6 bases and J dropped 5; count of bases not matched to a gene: 22. This CDR3 is 19 amino acids long.

The V and J genes are TRBV9 and TRBJ2-1; TRBD2 aligns across 10 bases. Germline CDR1 reads SGDLS; CDR2 reads YYNGEE. This CDR3 spans 16 amino acids. V was clipped by 0 bases and J by 2 bases; unmatched bases: 2. The chain's CDR3 is CASSVVAGGPYNEQFF. Written as DNA, the CDR3 is TGTGCCAGCAGCGTAGTAGCGGGGGGCCCCTACAATGAGCAGTTCTTC.

As to this clonotype: A read error may produce the germline difference seen at one junction end. V is TRBV14 and J is TRBJ2-7; possibly TRBD1 or TRBD2 for D (6 bases each). Germline CDR1 and CDR2: SGHDN and FVKESK. CDR3 size: 15 residues. In nucleotides, the CDR3 is TGTGCCAGCAGCCATTGGGGGGCCGCCTCCTACGGGCAGTACTTC. Its translation is CASSHWGAASYGQYF.

This chain uses TRBV3-1 with TRBJ2-1; 10 bases are shared with TRBD1. The CDR3 consists of 15 residues. The V segment lost 6 bases and the J segment 4 bases; nucleotides outside the gene matches: 6. Per germline, CDR1 LGHDT and CDR2 YNNKEL (reference sequence). The CDR3 bases are TGTGCCAGCAGTTCGACAGGGGGCATGTACAATGAGCAGTTCTTC. Translated: CASSSTGGMYNEQFF.

The V and J genes are TRBV27 and TRBJ1-5, with TRBD1 identical over 8 bases. Germline lookup yields CDR1 MNHEY and CDR2 SMNVEV (reference sequence). V gave up 2 bases and J gave up 0 bases; unmatched junction bases: 12. This CDR3 spans 19 amino acids. This CDR3 reads CASSLRGQALSDSNQPQHF. CDR3 DNA sequence: TGTGCCAGCAGTTTACGGGGACAGGCCCTCTCCGATAGCAATCAGCCCCAGCATTTT.

This clonotype showed up just a few times. The chain joins TRBV4-1 to TRBJ2-1, with a weak D call TRBD1 (6 bases). Germline CDR1 is MGHRA and CDR2 is YSYEKL. There are 15 residues in the CDR3. Between the trimmed V and J ends, which lost 0 bases and 10 bases, there was a span of 16 bases. Here the CDR3 reads CASSQDQGTQKEQFF. CDR3 DNA sequence: TGCGCCAGCAGCCAAGATCAGGGGACCCAAAAGGAGCAGTTCTTC.

This clonotype was observed a handful of times. The genes are TRBV3-1 and TRBJ2-7; TRBD1 matches at 8 bases. Per germline, CDR1 LGHDT and CDR2 YNNKEL (reference sequence). This CDR3 is 14 amino acids long. Losses at the gene ends were 4 bases for V and 3 bases for J; bases not matched to a gene: 5. The CDR3 is CASSRQGLHYEQYF. DNA for the CDR3: TGTGCCAGCAGCCGACAGGGGCTACACTACGAGCAGTACTTC.

A note on this clonotype: Mismatch with germline at one junction end may stem from a read error. This rearrangement joins TRBV20-1 to TRBJ2-3; D may be TRBD2 (6 bases). The CDR3 loop spans 11 amino acids. The germline CDR1 and CDR2 sequences are DFQATT and SNEGSKA (reference sequence). The CDR3, as DNA: TGCGGTGCTAGAGCGGGAGATACGCAGTATTTT. This translates into CGARAGDTQYF.

The V gene is TRBV6-5, the J gene TRBJ1-1; TRBD1 agrees at 9 bases. The CDR3 runs to 16 residues. V gave up 4 bases and J gave up 3 bases; unmatched junction bases: 9. Per the germline V gene, CDR1 is MNHEY and CDR2 is SVGAGI. The CDR3 region is CASSSGQGIVYTEAFF. CDR3 DNA: TGTGCCAGCAGTTCGGGACAGGGAATTGTGTACACTGAAGCTTTCTTT.

This CDR3 reads CSVSHLNTEAFF. The DNA of the CDR3 is TGCAGCGTGAGTCACTTGAACACTGAAGCTTTCTTT. V is TRBV29-1 and J is TRBJ1-1; D not certain. The CDR3 runs 12 residues. Trimming pared 6 bases from V and 0 bases from J, leaving 8 bases between. CDR1 is SQVTM and CDR2 is ANQGSEA in the germline V gene.

J is TRBJ2-1 and V is TRBV5-4; D perhaps matches TRBD1 (6 bases). This CDR3 spans 17 amino acids. The germline V and J ends were trimmed by 3 bases and 6 bases, with 22 bases remaining between them. The V gene's germline CDR1 is SGHNT and CDR2 YYREEE (reference sequence). The DNA of the CDR3 is TGTGCCAGCAGCTCGAACCCGAGGGGGATGGATCCCAATGAGCAGTTCTTC. Translating gives CASSSNPRGMDPNEQFF.

V is TRBV2 and J is TRBJ1-1; D uncertain. The CDR3 covers 11 residues. Trimming cost V 4 bases and J 11 bases, with 11 bases left between them. CDR1 is SNHLY, CDR2 FYNNEI, per germline. CDR3 sequence reads: CASSGRIGAFF. Here the CDR3 DNA reads TGTGCCAGCAGTGGACGCATAGGGGCTTTCTTT. The whole variable domain, filled in from reference TRBV2 and TRBJ1-1, reads EPEVTQTPSHQVTQMGQEVILRCVPISNHLYFYWYRQILGQKVEFLVSFYNNEISEKSEIFDDQFSVERPDGSNFTLKIRSTKLEDSAMYFCASSGRIGAFFGQGTRLTVV.